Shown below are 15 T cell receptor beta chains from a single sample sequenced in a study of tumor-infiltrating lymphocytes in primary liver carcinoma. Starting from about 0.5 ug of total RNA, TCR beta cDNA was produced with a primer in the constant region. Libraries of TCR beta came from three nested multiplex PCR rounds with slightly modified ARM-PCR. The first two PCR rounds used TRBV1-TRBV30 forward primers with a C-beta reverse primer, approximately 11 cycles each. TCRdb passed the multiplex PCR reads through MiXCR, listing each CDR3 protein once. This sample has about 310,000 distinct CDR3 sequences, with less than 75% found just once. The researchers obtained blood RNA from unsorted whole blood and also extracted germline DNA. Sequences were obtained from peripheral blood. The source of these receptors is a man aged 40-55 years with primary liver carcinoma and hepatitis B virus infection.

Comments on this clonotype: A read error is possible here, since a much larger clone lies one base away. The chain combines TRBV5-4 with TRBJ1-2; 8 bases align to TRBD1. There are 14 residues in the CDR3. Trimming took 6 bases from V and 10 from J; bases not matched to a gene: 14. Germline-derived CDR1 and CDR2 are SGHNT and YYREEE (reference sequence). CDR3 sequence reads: CASNPRTGPRDYTF. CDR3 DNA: TGTGCCAGCAACCCGAGGACAGGGCCGCGTGACTACACCTTC.

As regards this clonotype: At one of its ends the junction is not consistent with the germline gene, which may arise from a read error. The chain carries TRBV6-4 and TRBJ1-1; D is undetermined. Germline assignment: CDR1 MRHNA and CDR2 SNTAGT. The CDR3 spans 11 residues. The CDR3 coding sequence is TGTGCCGGCAGTGGAAACGGGGAAGCTTTCTTT. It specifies CAGSGNGEAFF.

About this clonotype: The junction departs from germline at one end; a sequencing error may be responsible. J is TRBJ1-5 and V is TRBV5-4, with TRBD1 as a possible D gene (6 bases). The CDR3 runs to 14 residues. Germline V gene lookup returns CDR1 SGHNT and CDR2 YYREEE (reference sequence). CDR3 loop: CTSSLGGGNQPQHF. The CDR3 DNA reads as TGTACCAGCAGCTTGGGGGGCGGCAATCAGCCCCAGCATTTT.

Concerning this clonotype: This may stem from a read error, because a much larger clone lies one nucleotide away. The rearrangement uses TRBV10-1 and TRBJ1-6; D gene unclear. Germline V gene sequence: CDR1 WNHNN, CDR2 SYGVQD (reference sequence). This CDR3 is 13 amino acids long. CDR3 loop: CTSSPDGDSPLHF. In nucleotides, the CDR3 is TGCACCAGCAGTCCGGACGGGGATTCACCCCTCCACTTT.

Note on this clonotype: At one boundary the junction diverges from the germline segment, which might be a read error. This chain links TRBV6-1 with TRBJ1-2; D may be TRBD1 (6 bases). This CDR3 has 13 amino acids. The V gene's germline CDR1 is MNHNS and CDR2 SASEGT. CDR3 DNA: TGTGCCAGCAGTACTGACAGGAACTATGACTACACCTTC. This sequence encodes CASSTDRNYDYTF.

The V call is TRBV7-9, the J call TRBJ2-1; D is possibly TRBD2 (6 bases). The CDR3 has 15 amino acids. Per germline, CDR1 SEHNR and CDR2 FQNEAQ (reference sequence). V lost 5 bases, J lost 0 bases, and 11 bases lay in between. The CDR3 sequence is CASSAPGLSYNEQFF. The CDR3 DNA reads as TGTGCCAGCAGCGCCCCGGGACTCTCCTACAATGAGCAGTTCTTC.

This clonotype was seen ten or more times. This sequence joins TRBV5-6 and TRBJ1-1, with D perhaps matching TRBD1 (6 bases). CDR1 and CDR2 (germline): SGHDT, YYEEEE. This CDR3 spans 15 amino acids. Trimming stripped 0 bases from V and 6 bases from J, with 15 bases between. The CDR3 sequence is CASSLGGTGAPEAFF. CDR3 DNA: TGTGCCAGCAGCTTGGGGGGGACGGGGGCCCCTGAAGCTTTCTTT.

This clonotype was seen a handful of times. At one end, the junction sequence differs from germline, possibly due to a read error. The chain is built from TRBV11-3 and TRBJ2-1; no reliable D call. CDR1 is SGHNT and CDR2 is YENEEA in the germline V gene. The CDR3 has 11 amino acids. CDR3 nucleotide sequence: TGTGCTAGCAACTTAGCAGGAGAGCAGTTCTTC. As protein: CASNLAGEQFF.

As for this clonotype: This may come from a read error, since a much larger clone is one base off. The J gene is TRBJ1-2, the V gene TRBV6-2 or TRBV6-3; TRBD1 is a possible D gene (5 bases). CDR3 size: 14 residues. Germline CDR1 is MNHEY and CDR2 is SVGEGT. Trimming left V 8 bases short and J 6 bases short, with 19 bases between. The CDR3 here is CASGRDGLGNGYTF. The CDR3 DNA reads TGTGCCAGCGGTCGGGACGGCCTGGGGAATGGCTACACCTTC.

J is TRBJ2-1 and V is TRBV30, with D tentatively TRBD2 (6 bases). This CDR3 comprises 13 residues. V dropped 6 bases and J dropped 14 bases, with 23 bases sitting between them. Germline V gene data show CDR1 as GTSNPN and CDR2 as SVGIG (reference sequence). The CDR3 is CACSPSLRESKFF. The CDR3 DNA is TGTGCCTGTAGCCCCTCCCTCCGGGAGTCCAAGTTCTTC.

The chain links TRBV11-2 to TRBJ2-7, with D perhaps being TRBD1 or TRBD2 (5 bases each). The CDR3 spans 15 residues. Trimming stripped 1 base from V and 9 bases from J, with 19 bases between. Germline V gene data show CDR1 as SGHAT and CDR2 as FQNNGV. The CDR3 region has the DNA TGTGCCAGCAGCTTAGCGAGGGGTCGTTCCTACAGGCAGTACTTC. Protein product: CASSLARGRSYRQYF.

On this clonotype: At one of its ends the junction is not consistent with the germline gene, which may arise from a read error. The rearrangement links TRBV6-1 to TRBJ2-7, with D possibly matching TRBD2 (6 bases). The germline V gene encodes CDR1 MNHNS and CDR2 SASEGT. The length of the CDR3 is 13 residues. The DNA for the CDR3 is TGTGCCAGCAGTGAGGAGGGGTACTCCGAGCACTACTTC. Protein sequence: CASSEEGYSEHYF.

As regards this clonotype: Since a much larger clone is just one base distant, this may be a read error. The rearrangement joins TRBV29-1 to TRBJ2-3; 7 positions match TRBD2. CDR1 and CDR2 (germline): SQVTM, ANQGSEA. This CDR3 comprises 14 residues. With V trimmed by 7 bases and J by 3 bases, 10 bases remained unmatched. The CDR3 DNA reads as TGCAGCGCCCGTCCCGGCGGGAGAACAGATACGCAGTATTTT. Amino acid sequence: CSARPGGRTDTQYF.

The CDR3 DNA follows: TGTGCCAGCAGCACTATGACTAGCGGAAGGTACGAGCAGTACTTC. This gives the protein CASSTMTSGRYEQYF. The rearrangement links TRBV6-2 or TRBV6-3 to TRBJ2-7; 9 bases map to TRBD2. J lost 4 bases, V lost 6 bases, and 10 bases had no gene match. The length of the CDR3 is 15 residues. CDR1 and CDR2 (germline): MNHEY, SVGEGT.

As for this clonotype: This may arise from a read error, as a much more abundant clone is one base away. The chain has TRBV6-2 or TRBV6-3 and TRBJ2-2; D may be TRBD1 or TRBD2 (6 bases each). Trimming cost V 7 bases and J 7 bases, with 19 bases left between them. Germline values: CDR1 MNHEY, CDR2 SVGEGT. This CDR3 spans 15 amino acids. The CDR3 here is CASTPEGVRDGELFF. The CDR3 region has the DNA TGTGCCAGCACCCCCGAGGGGGTGCGGGACGGGGAGCTGTTTTTT.